The entry below describes one TCR beta chain. Its antigen is not known. A much larger clone differs by one base, so this may be a read error. The sample belongs to a study of CD8 T cells in ankylosing spondylitis. Study-level results: Earlier studies detected some motif variants in reactive arthritis synovial fluid and blood.

One entry per CDR3 protein results from TCRdb running MiXCR on the 5' RACE reads. Of 150,000 to 200,000 distinct CDR3 sequences in the sample, roughly 13% were seen once. Sequencing was performed on blood, either unsorted or a sorted T cell fraction (not recorded which). This TCR derives from a female donor with ankylosing spondylitis or in good health (not recorded which).

In DNA form, the CDR3 reads TGTGCCAGCAGTTCGGGGGGGCGGGCTGAAACTTTCTTT. Residues: CASSSGGRAETFF. The rearrangement uses TRBV12-3 or TRBV12-4 and TRBJ1-1; weak D call: TRBD1 (6 bases). CDR3 length: 13 amino acids.